A selection of T cell receptor beta chains follows, all from one sample in a study of cytomegalovirus exposure and HLA in healthy donors. Profiled with immunoSEQ multiplex PCR; TCRdb holds only in-frame clones, not every one. Found here are 95,000 to 150,000 clones; the top ten clones hold 3% to 4.5%. The source material was PBMCs. The receptor source for this set is a man between 18 and 29 years old in good health and CMV-seronegative. Each CDR3 is given with its conserved first and last residue. A D gene is named only where the DNA matches it firmly.

>12|TRBJ2-1|TRBV19|TRBD2
TGTGCCGCTAGCGGTTCCTACAATGAGCAGTTCTTC
CAASGSYNEQFF
>17|TRBJ1-3|TRBV4-1|-
TGCGCCAGCAGCCAGGACCCAAAAGGGACTCTTGGGAACACCATATATTTT
CASSQDPKGTLGNTIYF
>15|TRBJ2-1|TRBV28|TRBD2
TGTGCCAGCGGACCCGTACTAGCGGGGCCCAATGAGCAGTTCTTC
CASGPVLAGPNEQFF
>14|TRBJ2-3|TRBV6-5|TRBD1
TGTGCCAGCAGACGACAGGGGCGGGCAGATACGCAGTATTTT
CASRRQGRADTQYF
>13|TRBJ1-1|TRBV14|-
TGTGCCAGCAGCCAAGACCTTGCGGGGACCACTTTCTTT
CASSQDLAGTTFF
>14|TRBJ2-7|TRBV2|-
TGTGCCAGCAGGGGCGGGACCCTCTCCTACGAGCAGTACTTC
CASRGGTLSYEQYF
>18|TRBJ2-3|TRBV5-1|TRBD1
TGCGCCAGCAGCTTAAAGGTGTGGTGGCGGGACAGGACAGATATGCAGTATTTT
CASSLKVWWRDRTDMQYF
>15|TRBJ2-7|TRBV18|TRBD2
TGTGCCAGCTCACCGCCGGGGGGGGAAATCCACGAGCAGTACTTC
CASSPPGGEIHEQYF
>12|TRBJ2-7|TRBV5-5|-
TGTGCCAGCAGCCTGGCCATCTACGAGCAGTACTTC
CASSLAIYEQYF
>14|TRBJ2-7|TRBV7-9|TRBD2
TGTGCCAGCAGCTTACAGGGAGGGACGGACGAGCAGTACTTC
CASSLQGGTDEQYF
>11|TRBJ2-1|TRBV2|-
TGTGCCAGCCGAGGGTGGAATGAGCAGTTCTTC
CASRGWNEQFF
>13|TRBJ1-5|TRBV6-6|-
TGTGCCAGCAGCTTCGGTCGGGATCAGCCCCAGCATTTT
CASSFGRDQPQHF
>13|TRBJ1-1|TRBV7-9|TRBD1
TGTGCCAGCAGCCAAGGGGACAGCACTGAAGCTTTCTTT
CASSQGDSTEAFF
>15|TRBJ1-1|TRBV7-2|TRBD1
TGTGCCAGCAGCACCGCAACAGGGGTTGGCACTGAAGCTTTCTTT
CASSTATGVGTEAFF
>16|TRBJ2-1|TRBV4-1|-
TGCGCCAGCAGCCAGCCGGGCCCCAGGGTCGGGAATGAGCAGTTCTTC
CASSQPGPRVGNEQFF
>14|TRBJ1-5|TRBV9|-
TGTGCCAGCACCGTAGGACTGGATGAACAGCCCCAGCATTTT
CASTVGLDEQPQHF
>14|TRBJ2-2|TRBV9|-
TGTGCCAGCAGCGTAGTGGCGGGGAACGGGGAGCTGTTTTTT
CASSVVAGNGELFF
>13|TRBJ2-1|TRBV19|TRBD2
TGTGCCAGTAAGGTAGCGGGGGGCAATGAGCAGTTCTTC
CASKVAGGNEQFF
>14|TRBJ2-7|TRBV28|TRBD1
TGTGCCAGCAGACCAAGGGGGACAGTTCCAGGACTTTACTTC
CASRPRGTVPGLYF
>15|TRBJ2-1|TRBV5-1|TRBD1
TGCGCCAGCAGCTTGGGGGACAGGACCTACAATGAGCAGTTCTTC
CASSLGDRTYNEQFF
>12|TRBJ1-4|TRBV14|-
TGTGCCAGCAGCAGGGGAGGTGAAAAACTGTTTTTT
CASSRGGEKLFF
>14|TRBJ2-7|TRBV18|TRBD1
TGTGCCAGCTCCGCGGACAGGGGAAACTACGAGCAGTACTTC
CASSADRGNYEQYF
>17|TRBJ2-1|TRBV10-3|TRBD2
TGTGCCATCAGTGAGTCGTTGGCTAGCGGGGATCACAATGAGCAGTTCTTC
CAISESLASGDHNEQFF
>15|TRBJ1-4|TRBV7-9|TRBD1
TGTGCCAGCAGCAGTCAGGGGGCAATGAGGAAAGGACTGTTTTTT
CASSSQGAMRKGLFF
>14|TRBJ2-7|TRBV7-9|-
TGTGCCAGCAGCTTGGGGCAGACTCTCTACGAGCAGTACTTC
CASSLGQTLYEQYF
>15|TRBJ2-7|TRBV19|-
TGTGCCAGTAGTTCCCAAAGGGGGGGGTCCTACGAGCAGTACTTC
CASSSQRGGSYEQYF
>14|TRBJ1-4|TRBV27|-
TGTGCCAGCAGTTCCACACGGGTTCGGGAAAAACTGTTTTTT
CASSSTRVREKLFF